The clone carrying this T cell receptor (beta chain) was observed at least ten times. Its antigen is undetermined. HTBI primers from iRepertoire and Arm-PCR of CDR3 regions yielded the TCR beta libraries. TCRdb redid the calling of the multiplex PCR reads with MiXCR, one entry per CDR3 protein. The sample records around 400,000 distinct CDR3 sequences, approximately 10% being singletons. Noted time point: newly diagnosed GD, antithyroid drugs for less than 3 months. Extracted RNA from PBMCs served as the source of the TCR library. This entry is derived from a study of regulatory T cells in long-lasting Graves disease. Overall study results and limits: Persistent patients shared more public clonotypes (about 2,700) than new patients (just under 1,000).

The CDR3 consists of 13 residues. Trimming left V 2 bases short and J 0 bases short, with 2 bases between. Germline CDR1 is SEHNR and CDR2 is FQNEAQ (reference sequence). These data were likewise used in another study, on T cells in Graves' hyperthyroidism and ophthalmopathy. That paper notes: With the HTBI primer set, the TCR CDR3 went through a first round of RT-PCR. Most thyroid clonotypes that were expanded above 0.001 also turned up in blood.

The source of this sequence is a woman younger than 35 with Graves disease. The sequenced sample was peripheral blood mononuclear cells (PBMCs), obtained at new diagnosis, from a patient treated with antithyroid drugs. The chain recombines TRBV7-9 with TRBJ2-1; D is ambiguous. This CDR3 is CASSLSSYNEQFF. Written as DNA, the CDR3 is TGTGCCAGCAGCTTAAGCTCCTACAATGAGCAGTTCTTC.